A selection of T cell receptor beta chains follows, all from one sample in a study of CD8 T cells in Susac syndrome. TCRdb fed the immunoSEQ multiplex PCR reads into MiXCR, producing one record per CDR3 protein. The sample contains some 240,000 distinct CDR3 sequences, 90% to 96% of which appear only once. The sample was CD4+ T cells from PBMCs. Every receptor here comes from a human donor with Susac syndrome. Both conserved end residues are part of each CDR3. Fields, in order: clone size, J gene, D gene, V gene, CDR3 protein, CDR3 DNA. The D gene is left open where the match is weak. Clone sizes are given selectively: once, few, many, or a class where the clone is expanded.

clone size: .; J gene: TRBJ2-2; D gene: .; V gene: TRBV27; CDR3 protein: CASSLKSGAGELFF; CDR3 DNA: TGTGCCAGCAGTTTAAAGTCGGGGGCCGGGGAGCTGTTTTTT
clone size: .; J gene: TRBJ1-1; D gene: .; V gene: TRBV3-1; CDR3 protein: CASSQAGATEAFF; CDR3 DNA: TGTGCCAGCAGCCAAGCTGGGGCCACTGAAGCTTTCTTT
clone size: .; J gene: TRBJ2-2; D gene: TRBD2; V gene: TRBV20-1; CDR3 protein: CSILAGGPNTGELFF; CDR3 DNA: TGCAGCATACTAGCGGGAGGGCCGAACACCGGGGAGCTGTTTTTT
clone size: .; J gene: TRBJ2-5; D gene: .; V gene: TRBV4-2; CDR3 protein: CASSQDLGGRMTQYF; CDR3 DNA: TGTGCCAGCAGCCAAGATCTTGGCGGCCGTATGACCCAGTACTTC
clone size: .; J gene: TRBJ1-2; D gene: .; V gene: TRBV5-1; CDR3 protein: CASSFSEVRGYTF; CDR3 DNA: TGCGCCAGCAGCTTTTCCGAGGTGAGAGGCTACACCTTC
clone size: .; J gene: TRBJ2-6; D gene: .; V gene: TRBV4-1; CDR3 protein: CASSRTAGAVAVLTF; CDR3 DNA: TGCGCCAGCAGCCGGACCGCAGGAGCTGTTGCCGTCCTGACTTTC
clone size: .; J gene: TRBJ2-7; D gene: .; V gene: TRBV12-3/TRBV12-4; CDR3 protein: CASSLASGGGGEQYF; CDR3 DNA: TGTGCCAGCAGTTTAGCTTCAGGGGGAGGGGGCGAGCAGTACTTC
clone size: few; J gene: TRBJ1-1; D gene: TRBD1; V gene: TRBV12-3/TRBV12-4; CDR3 protein: CASSPRTGVNTEAFF; CDR3 DNA: TGTGCCAGCAGTCCGCGGACAGGGGTGAACACTGAAGCTTTCTTT
clone size: once; J gene: TRBJ1-2; D gene: .; V gene: TRBV25-1; CDR3 protein: CASSPPGAAYGYTF; CDR3 DNA: TGTGCCAGCAGTCCTCCGGGGGCAGCCTATGGCTACACCTTC
clone size: .; J gene: TRBJ2-1; D gene: TRBD2; V gene: TRBV3-1; CDR3 protein: CASSQREGNEQFF; CDR3 DNA: TGTGCCAGCAGCCAGCGGGAGGGTAATGAGCAGTTCTTC
clone size: .; J gene: TRBJ1-4; D gene: .; V gene: TRBV30; CDR3 protein: CAFKPGIKLFF; CDR3 DNA: TGTGCCTTCAAACCGGGAATCAAACTGTTTTTT
clone size: once; J gene: TRBJ2-3; D gene: TRBD2; V gene: TRBV4-1; CDR3 protein: CASSRNSGGITDTQYF; CDR3 DNA: TGCGCCAGCAGCCGCAACAGCGGGGGGATCACAGATACGCAGTATTTT
clone size: .; J gene: TRBJ2-1; D gene: TRBD2; V gene: TRBV29-1; CDR3 protein: CSVPRARLAGGDNEQFF; CDR3 DNA: TGCAGCGTTCCCAGAGCCCGTCTAGCGGGAGGGGACAATGAGCAGTTCTTC